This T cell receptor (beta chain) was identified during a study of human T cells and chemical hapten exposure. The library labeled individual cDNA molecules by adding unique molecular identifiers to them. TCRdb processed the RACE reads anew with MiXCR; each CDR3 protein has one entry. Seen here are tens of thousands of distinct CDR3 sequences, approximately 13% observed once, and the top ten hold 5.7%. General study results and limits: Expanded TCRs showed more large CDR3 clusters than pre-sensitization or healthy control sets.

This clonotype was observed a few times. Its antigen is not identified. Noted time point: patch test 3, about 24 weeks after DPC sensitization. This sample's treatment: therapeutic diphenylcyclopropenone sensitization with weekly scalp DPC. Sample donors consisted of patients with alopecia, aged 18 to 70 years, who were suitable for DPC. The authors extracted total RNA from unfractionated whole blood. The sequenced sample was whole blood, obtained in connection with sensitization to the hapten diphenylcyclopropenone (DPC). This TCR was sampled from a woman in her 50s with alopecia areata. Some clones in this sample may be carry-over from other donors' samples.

CDR3 in DNA: TGTGCCAGCAGTTTGGACCTGACGGGAAGCAATCAGCCCCAGCATTTT. It encodes CASSLDLTGSNQPQHF. The rearrangement uses TRBV28 and TRBJ1-5; the D is unclear. Trimming took 3 bases from V and 1 from J, leaving 13 bases between them. Germline-derived CDR1 and CDR2 are MDHEN and SYDVKM. This CDR3 spans 16 amino acids.